Listed below are T cell receptor beta chains from one sample, sequenced in a study of blood T cell repertoires in COVID-19. Repertoires were generated with immunoSEQ multiplex PCR, while TCRdb's copy carries only in-frame clones and drops some. The sample has about 150,000 clones; roughly four fifths are singletons. The sequencing input was peripheral blood. These receptors originate from a man between 70 and 80 years old with active or convalescent COVID-19. Each CDR3 is given with its conserved first and last residue. Each record gives: CDR3 DNA, CDR3 protein, D gene, clone size, V gene, J gene. A D gene is named only where the DNA matches it firmly. Clone size is shown for a subset of rows, as once, few, many or a class of expanded clone.

CDR3 DNA: TGTGCCAGCAGCAACCGACCGGGACTCCCCCGGTTCTTC
CDR3 protein: CASSNRPGLPRFF
D gene: NA
clone size: once
V gene: TRBV7-2
J gene: TRBJ2-1

CDR3 DNA: TGTGCCAGCTCACCAAACAGGGGCCCTAATGAAAAACTGTTTTTT
CDR3 protein: CASSPNRGPNEKLFF
D gene: TRBD1
clone size: NA
V gene: TRBV18
J gene: TRBJ1-4

CDR3 DNA: TGTGCCAGCAGCCCCTCCTGGAGGGGGCTTAATGGCTACACCTTC
CDR3 protein: CASSPSWRGLNGYTF
D gene: TRBD1
clone size: NA
V gene: TRBV7-2
J gene: TRBJ1-2

CDR3 DNA: TGTGCCAGCAGCCTACTTGGGGGGGGTGAAGCTTTCTTT
CDR3 protein: CASSLLGGGEAFF
D gene: NA
clone size: NA
V gene: TRBV14
J gene: TRBJ1-1

CDR3 DNA: TGTGCCAGCAGCCTTAGCCGGGGCACTGAAGCTTTCTTT
CDR3 protein: CASSLSRGTEAFF
D gene: NA
clone size: NA
V gene: TRBV14
J gene: TRBJ1-1

CDR3 DNA: TGTGCCAGCAGCGTGGAGGGCACGTCTGGAGAGACCCAGTACTTC
CDR3 protein: CASSVEGTSGETQYF
D gene: NA
clone size: NA
V gene: TRBV9
J gene: TRBJ2-5

CDR3 DNA: TGTGCCAGCAGTGAAGTAACAGGCACTCAGCCCCAGCATTTT
CDR3 protein: CASSEVTGTQPQHF
D gene: NA
clone size: NA
V gene: TRBV2
J gene: TRBJ1-5

CDR3 DNA: TGTGCCAGCAGTTCGCCTCAGACAGGGGGACGTGAAAAACTGTTTTTT
CDR3 protein: CASSSPQTGGREKLFF
D gene: TRBD1
clone size: NA
V gene: TRBV28
J gene: TRBJ1-4

CDR3 DNA: TGTGCCAGCAGTGGGACAGGTTCCCCGATGAACACTGAAGCTTTCTTT
CDR3 protein: CASSGTGSPMNTEAFF
D gene: TRBD1
clone size: NA
V gene: TRBV2
J gene: TRBJ1-1

CDR3 DNA: TGTGCCAGCAGTTTGGGCCCGGCGGAGACCCAGTACTTC
CDR3 protein: CASSLGPAETQYF
D gene: NA
clone size: NA
V gene: TRBV12-3/TRBV12-4
J gene: TRBJ2-5